A selection of T cell receptor beta chains follows, all from one sample in a study of low-dose radiotherapy and immunotherapy resistance in tumors. TCRdb recomputed calls from the reads with MiXCR, one row per CDR3 protein. The table lists more than 85,000 distinct CDR3 sequences, roughly a tenth of them singletons. The sequenced sample was PBMCs, obtained before treatment. Receptors were obtained from a male donor with prostate cancer. Each CDR3 is given with its conserved first and last residue. A D gene is named only where the DNA matches it firmly. Not every row has a clone size; where given, it reads once, few, many or a size class.

length: 12; V: TRBV29-1; J: TRBJ2-1; size: many; D: NA; DNA: TGCAGCGGAGGGGGGAATACGTATGAGCAGTTCTTC; CDR3: CSGGGNTYEQFF
length: 13; V: TRBV24-1; J: TRBJ2-2; size: few; D: TRBD1; DNA: TGTGCCACTGACAGGGGAGGCACCGGGGAGCTGTTTTTT; CDR3: CATDRGGTGELFF
length: 15; V: TRBV28; J: TRBJ2-1; size: many; D: NA; DNA: TGTGCCAGCAGTTCGGGGCAGGGGAGGGTCAATGAGCAGTTCTTC; CDR3: CASSSGQGRVNEQFF
length: 15; V: TRBV28; J: TRBJ2-3; size: NA; D: TRBD1; DNA: TGTGCCAGCGCCATAGGGACAGGGAGTGCAGATACGCAGTATTTT; CDR3: CASAIGTGSADTQYF
length: 14; V: TRBV27; J: TRBJ2-1; size: NA; D: NA; DNA: TGTGCCGTTAGGGGACTGAGCACGTACAATGAGCAGTTCTTC; CDR3: CAVRGLSTYNEQFF
length: 14; V: TRBV27; J: TRBJ2-3; size: many; D: NA; DNA: TGTGCCAGCAGTTTCCTCTCGGGGAGGGATACGCAGTATTTT; CDR3: CASSFLSGRDTQYF
length: 13; V: TRBV4-1; J: TRBJ2-1; size: many; D: NA; DNA: TGCGCCAGCAGCCAAATAGGGCGTGATGAGCAGTTCTTC; CDR3: CASSQIGRDEQFF
length: 12; V: TRBV29-1; J: TRBJ2-1; size: many; D: NA; DNA: TGCAGCGTGGGACTGACATACAATGAGCAGTTCTTC; CDR3: CSVGLTYNEQFF
length: 14; V: TRBV29-1; J: TRBJ1-1; size: many; D: NA; DNA: TGCAGCGTTGAAGGAAGGGACTGGGGCACTGAAGCTTTCTTT; CDR3: CSVEGRDWGTEAFF
length: 13; V: TRBV2; J: TRBJ2-3; size: many; D: NA; DNA: TGTGCCAGCAGTGAGGCTACCCCCGGTACGCAGTATTTT; CDR3: CASSEATPGTQYF
length: 12; V: TRBV28; J: TRBJ2-3; size: many; D: NA; DNA: TGTGCCAGCGGCAGGCCCACAGATACGCAGTATTTT; CDR3: CASGRPTDTQYF
length: 16; V: TRBV30; J: TRBJ2-7; size: many; D: TRBD1; DNA: TGTGCCTGGAGTCCCTTCCCGGGACAGGGCACTTACGAGCAGTACTTC; CDR3: CAWSPFPGQGTYEQYF
length: 15; V: TRBV6-5; J: TRBJ2-7; size: many; D: NA; DNA: TGTGCCAGCAGTTACCAATGGGACAAGGGCTACGAGCAGTACTTC; CDR3: CASSYQWDKGYEQYF
length: 14; V: TRBV7-9; J: TRBJ2-2; size: many; D: NA; DNA: TGTGCCAGCACCCTACGGAGGGGAACCGGGGAGCTGTTTTTT; CDR3: CASTLRRGTGELFF
length: 12; V: TRBV29-1; J: TRBJ2-5; size: many; D: NA; DNA: TGCAGCGTTGTATTGCCGGGGGAGACCCAGTACTTC; CDR3: CSVVLPGETQYF
length: 16; V: TRBV6-5; J: TRBJ2-1; size: many; D: TRBD2; DNA: TGTGCCAGCAGGGGTCTAGCGGGGGGGACATACAATGAGCAGTTCTTC; CDR3: CASRGLAGGTYNEQFF
length: 15; V: TRBV5-4; J: TRBJ2-5; size: many; D: TRBD1; DNA: TGTGCCAGCAGCTTCCTGGGACAGGGTCAAGAGACCCAGTACTTC; CDR3: CASSFLGQGQETQYF
length: 14; V: TRBV20-1; J: TRBJ2-1; size: many; D: TRBD2; DNA: TGCAGTGCTCCTACTAGCGGGATATTCAATGAGCAGTTCTTC; CDR3: CSAPTSGIFNEQFF
length: 13; V: TRBV6-6; J: TRBJ2-5; size: many; D: NA; DNA: TGTGCCAGCAGTGACCCGATGGCAGAGACCCAGTACTTC; CDR3: CASSDPMAETQYF
length: 15; V: TRBV29-1; J: TRBJ2-1; size: NA; D: TRBD2; DNA: TGCAGCCCCACCGTCGAGGGGCGGGAGCTCTATGAGCAGTTCTTC; CDR3: CSPTVEGRELYEQFF
length: 15; V: TRBV3-1; J: TRBJ2-3; size: many; D: NA; DNA: TGTGCCAGCAGCCACCCCCGCGCCGGGGCTAGCGTGCAGTATTTT; CDR3: CASSHPRAGASVQYF
length: 12; V: TRBV21-1; J: TRBJ2-5; size: many; D: NA; DNA: TGTGCCAGCAGCAAACTTTCCGAGACCCAGTACTTC; CDR3: CASSKLSETQYF
length: 15; V: TRBV4-3; J: TRBJ2-7; size: NA; D: TRBD1; DNA: TGCGCCAGCAGCCAACCGGGACAGGAAGCTTACGAGCAGTACTTC; CDR3: CASSQPGQEAYEQYF
length: 21; V: TRBV4-1; J: TRBJ2-6; size: many; D: TRBD2; DNA: TGCGCCAGCAGCCCTACATTGGGAGGACTAGCGGGAGTTGCTGGGGCCAACGTCCTGACTTTC; CDR3: CASSPTLGGLAGVAGANVLTF
length: 16; V: TRBV6-5; J: TRBJ2-7; size: many; D: TRBD2; DNA: TGTGCCAGCAGTACCCCCTTTAGCGGGAGAGCCTACGAGCAGTACTTC; CDR3: CASSTPFSGRAYEQYF
length: 14; V: TRBV30; J: TRBJ1-2; size: few; D: NA; DNA: TGTGCCTGGAGCCGGGACCGGCCTAAAGGGGGCTACACCTTC; CDR3: CAWSRDRPKGGYTF
length: 13; V: TRBV6-2/TRBV6-3; J: TRBJ2-6; size: many; D: TRBD1; DNA: TGTGCCAGCAGAGACAGGGGAGCCAACGTCCTGACTTTC; CDR3: CASRDRGANVLTF
length: 14; V: TRBV7-2; J: TRBJ2-1; size: many; D: NA; DNA: TGTGCCAGCAGCTCGAGGGGGTATGACAATGAGCAGTTCTTC; CDR3: CASSSRGYDNEQFF
length: 15; V: TRBV27; J: TRBJ1-6; size: many; D: NA; DNA: TGTGCCAGCAGTTTAATCCCCGGGACCAATTCACCCCTCCACTTT; CDR3: CASSLIPGTNSPLHF
length: 15; V: TRBV25-1; J: TRBJ2-5; size: many; D: TRBD1; DNA: TGTGCCAGCAGTCCCCGCAGGGGGCGCGAAGAGACCCAGTACTTC; CDR3: CASSPRRGREETQYF
length: 12; V: TRBV19; J: TRBJ2-1; size: many; D: NA; DNA: TGTGCCAGTAGTATCCACAGCAGTGAGCAGTTCTTC; CDR3: CASSIHSSEQFF
length: 15; V: TRBV7-2; J: TRBJ2-4; size: many; D: NA; DNA: TGTGCCAGCAGTGAGGGACAAGGTGCGAGGGACATTCAGTACTTC; CDR3: CASSEGQGARDIQYF
length: 14; V: TRBV4-1; J: TRBJ2-5; size: many; D: NA; DNA: TGCGCCAGCAGCCAAGATCAGGCACTTTGGGACCAGTACTTC; CDR3: CASSQDQALWDQYF
length: 15; V: TRBV7-2; J: TRBJ2-5; size: many; D: NA; DNA: TGTGCCAGCAGCCCCCCTTCTGGAGGTCAGGAGACCCAGTACTTC; CDR3: CASSPPSGGQETQYF
length: 13; V: TRBV27; J: TRBJ1-2; size: many; D: NA; DNA: TGTGCCACCGCGGACGGGCCCTTGTATGGCTACACCTTC; CDR3: CATADGPLYGYTF
length: 14; V: TRBV5-5; J: TRBJ2-5; size: many; D: NA; DNA: TGTGCCAGCAGCTTGTCCCCCTTGGGGGAGACCCAGTACTTC; CDR3: CASSLSPLGETQYF
length: 16; V: TRBV4-1; J: TRBJ2-7; size: many; D: TRBD2; DNA: TGCGCCAGCAGCCAAGCGGGACTAGCGAGGAACTACGAGCAGTACTTC; CDR3: CASSQAGLARNYEQYF
length: 19; V: TRBV3-1; J: TRBJ2-2; size: NA; D: NA; DNA: NA; CDR3: CASSLRSSGLAGTGELFFF
length: 13; V: TRBV28; J: TRBJ2-1; size: few; D: NA; DNA: TGTGCCAGCAGGATCTCGGGGGCTGGTGAGCAGTTCTTC; CDR3: CASRISGAGEQFF
length: 20; V: TRBV13; J: TRBJ2-2; size: many; D: TRBD2; DNA: TGTGCCAGCAGCTTAGTCTGGAAGCGGGAGGGCCCCGAGAACACCGGGGAGCTGTTTTTT; CDR3: CASSLVWKREGPENTGELFF
length: 14; V: TRBV30; J: TRBJ2-1; size: NA; D: TRBD2; DNA: TGTGCCTGGAGGGGACTAGCGGACTACAATGAGCAGTTCTTC; CDR3: CAWRGLADYNEQFF
length: 15; V: TRBV28; J: TRBJ1-4; size: many; D: NA; DNA: TGTGCCAGCAGCGGGCCACCGGGCACTAATGAAAAACTGTTTTTT; CDR3: CASSGPPGTNEKLFF
length: 14; V: TRBV20-1; J: TRBJ2-7; size: many; D: TRBD1; DNA: TGCAGTGCTAGCGTCGGACAGGGGGTCTACGAGCAGTACTTC; CDR3: CSASVGQGVYEQYF
length: 12; V: TRBV29-1; J: TRBJ2-7; size: medium-sized; D: NA; DNA: TGCAGCGTTGCCCCTAATCTGGGCGAGCAGTACTTC; CDR3: CSVAPNLGEQYF
length: 15; V: TRBV5-6; J: TRBJ2-7; size: many; D: TRBD2; DNA: TGTGCCAGCAGCCCGACGGGGGGGGCACCCTACGAGCAGTACTTC; CDR3: CASSPTGGAPYEQYF
length: 19; V: TRBV28; J: TRBJ1-6; size: many; D: NA; DNA: TGTGCCAGCCATTCAAGGTGGGATTCCACCTTTAGCCGTAATTCACCCCTCCACTTT; CDR3: CASHSRWDSTFSRNSPLHF
length: 15; V: TRBV5-6; J: TRBJ1-2; size: many; D: NA; DNA: TGTGCCAGCAGCTTGGAAGTGGGGTTCAGCTATGGCTACACCTTC; CDR3: CASSLEVGFSYGYTF
length: 16; V: TRBV4-3; J: TRBJ2-7; size: many; D: TRBD1; DNA: TGCGCCAGCAGCCAGTCCCGGGACAGCATCTCCTACGAGCAGTACTTC; CDR3: CASSQSRDSISYEQYF
length: 17; V: TRBV7-2; J: TRBJ2-3; size: many; D: TRBD1; DNA: TGTGCCAGCAGCTTTGACGCCGGGACAGGGGACACAGATACGCAGTATTTT; CDR3: CASSFDAGTGDTDTQYF